The 8 T cell receptor beta chains listed next were all sequenced from one sample in a study of technical replicates of blood from a few donors. Clones were sequenced by immunoSEQ multiplex PCR, and TCRdb holds only the in-frame ones, with some missing. This table holds around 67,000 clones, around 95% found once. Sequencing was carried out using T cells isolated from PBMCs. The receptors stem from a human donor in good health.

CDR3 amino acids: CASSIGAEDTQYF. The CDR3 bases are TGCGCCAGCAGCATTGGCGCGGAGGATACGCAGTATTTT. The chain recombines TRBV5-1 with TRBJ2-3; D not resolved. Germline CDR1 and CDR2: SGHRS and YFSETQ. This CDR3 has 13 amino acids. Between the trimmed V and J ends, which lost 4 bases and 6 bases, there was a span of 12 bases. Based on the CDR3 plus reference TRBV5-1 and TRBJ2-3, the full variable domain is KAGVTQTPRYLIKTRGQQVTLSCSPISGHRSVSWYQQTPGQGLQFLFEYFSETQRNKGNFPGRFSGRQFSNSRSEMNVSTLELGDSALYLCASSIGAEDTQYFGPGTRLTVL.

The chain recombines TRBV4-2 with TRBJ1-4, with D maybe TRBD1 (5 bases). V lost 0 bases and J lost 6, with 11 bases in between. There are 15 residues in the CDR3. Looked up from germline, CDR1 is LGHNA and CDR2 is YNFKEQ. The CDR3 DNA is TGTGCCAGCAGCCAAGAAGGCGGGGGGGATGAAAAACTGTTTTTT. It yields the protein CASSQEGGGDEKLFF.

This clone was seen a single time. The chain has TRBV5-1 and TRBJ1-1, with D tentatively TRBD1 (5 bases). Germline V gene lookup returns CDR1 SGHRS and CDR2 YFSETQ. V lost 4 bases and J lost 1, with 11 bases in between. The length of the CDR3 is 14 residues. Here the CDR3 reads CASSLRAGNTEAFF. DNA of the CDR3: TGCGCCAGCAGCCTCAGGGCCGGGAACACTGAAGCTTTCTTT.

CDR3 sequence reads: CASSQPFRGANNEKLFF. For the CDR3, the DNA is TGCGCCAGCAGCCAACCCTTCAGGGGAGCGAATAATGAAAAACTGTTTTTT. The gene calls are TRBV4-1 and TRBJ1-4, with a weak D call TRBD1 (6 bases). Deletions cut 2 bases from V and 4 bases from J, with 17 bases between. CDR1 is MGHRA and CDR2 is YSYEKL in the germline V gene. The CDR3 is 17 amino acids.

V and J are TRBV19 and TRBJ1-6; D is unclear. Deletions cut 2 bases from V and 10 bases from J, with 12 bases between. This CDR3 is 14 amino acids long. The V gene's germline CDR1 is LNHDA and CDR2 SQIVND (reference sequence). The CDR3 spells CASSISGISSPLHF. As DNA, the CDR3 is TGTGCCAGTAGTATATCTGGCATTTCGTCACCCCTCCACTTT.

CDR3 in DNA: TGTGCCAGCTCACCACGGGAGAGATCTAACTATGGCTACACCTTC. Translated, it gives CASSPRERSNYGYTF. V and J are TRBV18 and TRBJ1-2; D is undetermined. The V and J ends lost 1 base and 0 bases respectively, with 9 bases between them. The CDR3 contains 15 residues. Looked up from germline, CDR1 is KGHSH and CDR2 is LQKENI. The full variable domain, completed using reference TRBV18 and TRBJ1-2, is NAGVMQNPRHLVRRRGQEARLRCSPMKGHSHVYWYRQLPEEGLKFMVYLQKENIIDESGMPKERFSAEFPKEGPSILRIQQVVRGDSAAYFCASSPRERSNYGYTFGSGTRLTVV.

The chain has TRBV6-6 and TRBJ2-7, with D perhaps matching TRBD1 (6 bases). This CDR3 has 12 residues. With 6 bases removed from V and 2 bases from J, the gap between germline ends came to 8 bases. Germline loops: CDR1 MNHNY, CDR2 SVGAGI (reference sequence). CDR3: CASRDSTYEQYF. CDR3 DNA sequence: TGTGCCAGCAGGGACAGCACCTACGAGCAGTACTTC.

The genes are TRBV11-3 and TRBJ2-5, with D possibly being TRBD2 (5 bases). Germline loops: CDR1 SGHNT, CDR2 YENEEA. V lost 8 bases and J lost 0, with 19 bases in between. The CDR3 covers 16 residues. Here the CDR3 reads CASLRRASGYQETQYF. In DNA form, the CDR3 reads TGTGCCAGCCTACGGCGAGCATCGGGGTACCAAGAGACCCAGTACTTC.